This T cell receptor beta chain was documented in a study of blood T cell repertoires in COVID-19. Sequenced by immunoSEQ multiplex PCR; TCRdb stores in-frame clones only, minus some. This sample carries some 80,000 clones, roughly four fifths of them seen once, and the ten largest clones take less than 40%. V was trimmed by 4 bases and J by 2 bases, leaving 9 bases between them. This CDR3 contains 13 residues. CDR1 is MNHEY, CDR2 SVGAGI, per germline. Only a few counts were recorded for this clone. The rearrangement joins TRBV6-5 to TRBJ2-7; tentative D call: TRBD1 (6 bases). The TCR originated in a woman in her seventies with acute or convalescent COVID-19. Sequencing input: peripheral blood. The CDR3 reads CASSSGAPYEQYF. Written as DNA, the CDR3 is TGTGCCAGCAGTTCAGGGGCCCCCTACGAGCAGTACTTC.